Listed below are T cell receptor beta chains from one sample, sequenced in a study of T cell repertoires in cytomegalovirus infection. Their antigens remain unidentified. MiXCR, run by TCRdb on the reads, gives a single entry per CDR3 protein. The table records hundreds of thousands of distinct CDR3 sequences, approximately 32% of them present only once. The starting material was cultured CD8+ T cells from PBMCs, obtained from culture after CMV antigen stimulation. These receptor sequences come from a human donor in good health (CMV status not recorded). Some clones in this sample may be carry-over from other donors' samples. The CDR3 runs from the conserved cysteine through the conserved F or W. D genes are given only for firm matches.

j_call cdr3_length d_call v_call cdr3_aa
TRBJ1-1 14 TRBD1 TRBV6-1 CASIDRGRPPEAFF
TRBJ1-1 14 TRBD1 TRBV27 CASSPLGGDSEAFF
TRBJ1-5 14 . TRBV6-5 CASSYSSSNQPQHF
TRBJ1-5 14 . TRBV28 CASVGGQSNQPQHF
TRBJ2-1 15 TRBD2 TRBV11-3 CVSSPGLAGANEQFF
TRBJ1-1 13 . TRBV12-5 CASGFFRSTEAFF
TRBJ2-3 14 TRBD2 TRBV10-3 CAISEERGRDTQYF
TRBJ2-3 16 . TRBV7-9 CASSSILTGGPDTQYF
TRBJ2-5 14 . TRBV2 CASSARGPEETQYF
TRBJ1-5 13 . TRBV19 CASSKQSNQPQHF
TRBJ2-3 17 TRBD1 TRBV6-2/TRBV6-3 CASSRVTGGTDTDTQYF
TRBJ1-2 16 . TRBV7-8 CAGKEGGVGGTYGYTF
TRBJ1-1 15 . TRBV19 CASSARDGGNTEAFF
TRBJ2-1 16 TRBD2 TRBV4-1 CASSKLGLAGDNEQFF
TRBJ2-1 15 TRBD2 TRBV28 CASSIGTRPLDEQFF